This passage covers 17 T cell receptor beta chains from one sample sequenced in a study of blood T cell repertoires in COVID-19. TCRdb's copy holds only in-frame clones and misses some; the assay was immunoSEQ multiplex PCR. Of approximately 78,000 clones in the sample, roughly 85% were seen once. Sample: peripheral blood. Receptors were obtained from a woman of 80 years or more with acute or convalescent COVID-19.

This sequence joins TRBV7-2 and TRBJ1-5; 7 bases line up with TRBD1. This CDR3 spans 15 amino acids. Germline V gene lookup returns CDR1 SGHTA and CDR2 FQGNSA. V shed 2 bases, J shed 2 bases, and the junction held 3 bases outside the gene matches. The CDR3 DNA follows: TGTGCCAGCAGCTTATCCGGGACAGGCAATCAGCCCCAGCATTTT. This encodes CASSLSGTGNQPQHF.

The DNA for the CDR3 is TGTGCCAGCAGTCCCGGGACTAGCGTGAACATTCAGTACTTC. The encoded protein is CASSPGTSVNIQYF. The rearrangement joins TRBV7-9 to TRBJ2-4; 10 nucleotides align to TRBD2. The CDR3 consists of 14 residues. Losses at the gene ends were 6 bases for V and 7 bases for J; bases not matched to a gene: 6. The V gene's germline CDR1 is SEHNR and CDR2 FQNEAQ (reference sequence).

The rearrangement links TRBV5-4 to TRBJ1-1; D is unclear. The V and J ends lost 4 bases and 1 base respectively, with 11 bases between them. The germline V gene encodes CDR1 SGHNT and CDR2 YYREEE (reference sequence). There are 14 residues in the CDR3. The CDR3 sequence: CASSPGGWNTEAFF. CDR3 nucleotide sequence: TGTGCCAGCAGCCCCGGCGGATGGAACACTGAAGCTTTCTTT. Combining the CDR3 with reference TRBV5-4 and TRBJ1-1 gives the whole variable domain ETGVTQSPTHLIKTRGQQVTLRCSSQSGHNTVSWYQQALGQGPQFIFQYYREEENGRGNFPPRFSGLQFPNYSSELNVNALELDDSALYLCASSPGGWNTEAFFGQGTRLTVV.

The chain joins TRBV24-1 to TRBJ1-2; perhaps TRBD1 as D (6 bases). V lost 9 bases to trimming and J lost 1 base, with 8 bases between them. CDR3 length: 12 amino acids. Germline V CDR1 and CDR2: KGHDR, SFDVKD. The CDR3 bases are TGTGCCACCGTACAGGGTAACTATGGCTACACCTTC. Translated, it gives CATVQGNYGYTF.

V usage is TRBV5-1 and J usage is TRBJ2-3; tentative D call: TRBD2 (6 bases). CDR1 is SGHRS, CDR2 YFSETQ, per germline. CDR3 length: 18 amino acids. Trimming removed 0 bases at V and 1 base at J, with 18 bases between. The chain's CDR3 is CASSLDGTPIMGTDTQYF. DNA for the CDR3: TGCGCCAGCAGCTTGGACGGGACTCCAATAATGGGCACAGATACGCAGTATTTT.

The chain combines TRBV29-1 with TRBJ2-1; 13 positions match TRBD2. This CDR3 spans 15 amino acids. The V gene end was trimmed by 7 bases and the J gene end by 9 bases; junction bases not matched to a gene: 12. Germline CDR1 is SQVTM and CDR2 is ANQGSEA. The CDR3 coding sequence is TGCAGCGGCCGACTAGCGGGAGGAGAATCAAGTGAGCAGTTCTTC. Protein sequence: CSGRLAGGESSEQFF.

The chain couples TRBV5-1 to TRBJ2-7; 8 bases match TRBD2. CDR3 length: 15 amino acids. V gave up 0 bases and J gave up 5 bases; unmatched junction bases: 7. From germline, CDR1 is SGHRS and CDR2 YFSETQ. CDR3 amino acids: CASSLGLAGENEQYF. The CDR3 region has the DNA TGCGCCAGCAGCTTGGGGCTAGCGGGTGAGAACGAGCAGTACTTC.

The chain couples TRBV6-1 to TRBJ1-1, with D uncertain. Trimming stripped 6 bases from V and 7 bases from J, with 12 bases between. Germline CDR1 MNHNS, CDR2 SASEGT. The CDR3 consists of 12 residues. The DNA for the CDR3 is TGTGCCAGCAGGCCCCGGGAGAGTGAAGCTTTCTTT. Encoded protein: CASRPRESEAFF.

The V and J genes are TRBV9 and TRBJ1-1; D possibly corresponds to TRBD1 (6 bases). Trimming pared 3 bases from V and 4 bases from J, leaving 13 bases between. This CDR3 comprises 14 residues. Per the germline V gene, CDR1 is SGDLS and CDR2 is YYNGEE. The DNA of the CDR3 is TGTGCCAGCAGCGAGGACAGTTTCACCACTGAAGCTTTCTTT. Its protein product is CASSEDSFTTEAFF.

This rearrangement joins TRBV3-1 (or the pseudogene TRBV3-2) to TRBJ2-3; 15 bases line up with TRBD2. The CDR3 has 16 amino acids. Germline CDR1 reads LGHDT; CDR2 reads YNNKEL (reference sequence). J gave up 3 bases and V 6 bases, and 4 bases lay outside the gene matches. The CDR3 here is CASSPGLAGGTDTQYF. The CDR3 coding sequence is TGTGCCAGCAGTCCCGGACTAGCGGGGGGGACAGATACGCAGTATTTT.

The chain joins TRBV7-8 to TRBJ1-5, with a possible D match to TRBD1 (6 bases). This CDR3 is 17 amino acids long. Germline V gene data show CDR1 as SGHVS and CDR2 as FQNEAQ. The V end lost 3 bases, the J end lost 4 bases, and 19 bases lay between the germline ends. As DNA, the CDR3 is TGTGCCAGCAGCTTTCTCTCCGTACAGGGAGGGAATCAGCCCCAGCATTTT. Amino acids: CASSFLSVQGGNQPQHF.

This chain joins TRBV2 and TRBJ1-4; D remains ambiguous. The germline V and J ends were trimmed by 6 bases and 6 bases, with 11 bases remaining between them. CDR1 and CDR2 (germline): SNHLY, FYNNEI. This CDR3 contains 13 residues. CDR3 nucleotides: TGTGCCAGCAGCGAATTTATTGATGAAAAACTGTTTTTT. Translated, it gives CASSEFIDEKLFF.

This clone was detected once. The chain carries TRBV6-6 and TRBJ1-2; maybe TRBD1 (6 bases). Trimming pared 6 bases from V and 7 bases from J, leaving 6 bases between. CDR3 length: 10 amino acids. From germline, CDR1 is MNHNY and CDR2 SVGAGI (reference sequence). CDR3 sequence (DNA): TGTGCCAGCAGGGGGGCTGGCTACACCTTC. Amino acids: CASRGAGYTF.

V is TRBV4-1 and J is TRBJ2-7; no clear D gene. The germline V gene encodes CDR1 MGHRA and CDR2 YSYEKL. The V and J ends lost 1 base and 1 base respectively, with 8 bases between them. The CDR3 contains 14 residues. The CDR3 here is CASSQAEQSYEQYF. The CDR3 DNA is TGCGCCAGCAGCCAAGCTGAACAGTCCTACGAGCAGTACTTC.

This chain links TRBV7-8 with TRBJ2-7; a possible D gene is TRBD1 (5 bases). This CDR3 is built from 14 residues. With 5 bases removed from V and 5 bases from J, the gap between germline ends came to 16 bases. The germline V gene encodes CDR1 SGHVS and CDR2 FQNEAQ. The CDR3 nucleotides read TGTGCCAGCAGCAAACAGGCCTTACCGAACGAGCAGTACTTC. It translates to CASSKQALPNEQYF.

In its sample, this clone was seen once. The rearrangement joins TRBV5-1 to TRBJ2-3, with D tentatively TRBD2 (6 bases). Germline V gene sequence: CDR1 SGHRS, CDR2 YFSETQ. Trimming removed 0 bases from V and 8 bases from J, with 13 bases in between. This CDR3 comprises 14 residues. The CDR3 DNA reads as TGCGCCAGCAGCTTGGACTACCCCGGGGGTACGCAGTATTTT. It translates to CASSLDYPGGTQYF.

This clone was recorded once. CDR3 amino acids: CACLGLAASHNEQFF. The CDR3, as DNA: TGTGCCTGTTTGGGACTAGCGGCTTCCCACAATGAGCAGTTCTTC. The chain is built from TRBV30 and TRBJ2-1; 11 bases agree with TRBD2. Germline CDR1 is GTSNPN and CDR2 is SVGIG (reference sequence). This CDR3 is 15 amino acids long. Losses at the gene ends were 6 bases for V and 5 bases for J; bases not matched to a gene: 9. The full variable domain, its missing parts supplied by reference TRBV30 and TRBJ2-1, is SQTIHQWPATLVQPVGSPLSLECTVEGTSNPNLYWYRQAAGRGLQLLFYSVGIGQISSEVPQNLSASRPQDRQFILSSKKLLLSDSGFYLCACLGLAASHNEQFFGPGTRLTVL.